The rows below give T cell receptor beta chains drawn from one sample of a study of T-cell memory formation after mild COVID-19. One entry per CDR3 protein results from TCRdb running MiXCR on the 5' RACE reads. The table includes around 340,000 distinct CDR3 sequences, roughly 15% detected once. What was sequenced was PBMCs or a T cell subset sorted from them (not recorded which). The receptors derive from a man aged 18 to 29 who had mild COVID-19 (a few samples of this study predate the infection). Cell type and time point are not known. Each CDR3 is given with its conserved first and last residue. The D gene is left open where the match is weak. Clone size is not always given. Where it is, it says once, few, many or a class for expanded clones.

>TRBV4-3|TRBJ1-6|once|-
TGCGCCAGCAGCCAAACGCAGGGGCTATCCTATGCACCCCTCCACTTT
CASSQTQGLSYAPLHF
>TRBV28|TRBJ2-2|-|-
TGTGCCAGCAGTTCCCTTTTCCGTAGGGAGCTGTTTTTT
CASSSLFRRELFF
>TRBV7-2|TRBJ1-6|-|-
TGTGCCAGCGGAACGGGGGGGATTATTCCCCTCCACTTT
CASGTGGIIPLHF
>TRBV10-3|TRBJ2-3|few|TRBD2
TGTGCCATCAGTGAGTCGTCTACTAGCGGGGGGGCCGTGGCAGATACGCAGTATTTT
CAISESSTSGGAVADTQYF
>TRBV12-3/TRBV12-4|TRBJ2-3|few|TRBD1
TGTGCCAGCAGTCCACAGGGGAAAGGGACAGATACGCAGTATTTT
CASSPQGKGTDTQYF
>TRBV3-1|TRBJ2-7|few|-
TGTGCCAGCAGCCAAGGAACGTACGAGCAGTACTTC
CASSQGTYEQYF
>TRBV18|TRBJ1-5|-|TRBD1
TGTGCCAGCTCACCGGGCGGACAGGAATACCAGCCCCAGCATTTT
CASSPGGQEYQPQHF
>TRBV20-1|TRBJ2-1|-|-
TGCAGTGCCCTACGGTGGGGCAGTAACAATGAGCAGTTCTTC
CSALRWGSNNEQFF
>TRBV9|TRBJ2-5|few|TRBD2
TGTGCCAGTTGGAGGCGGGGGGGCAAGGAGACCCAGTACTTC
CASWRRGGKETQYF
>TRBV20-1|TRBJ1-2|few|TRBD1
TGCAGTGCGCGGGGCGAGACAGGGTCTAATTGGGGCTACACCTTC
CSARGETGSNWGYTF
>TRBV20-1|TRBJ2-2|few|-
TGCAGTGCGAGCCCCGACAGGAGGAACACCGGGGAGCTGTTTTTT
CSASPDRRNTGELFF
>TRBV5-1|TRBJ1-2|few|-
TGCGCCAGCAGCACCGGACAGACGGGGAATGGCTACACCTTC
CASSTGQTGNGYTF
>TRBV6-5|TRBJ2-1|few|TRBD2
TGTGCCAGCAGCTCCTTAGCGGGGACCAGCTCCTACAATGAGCAGTTCTTC
CASSSLAGTSSYNEQFF
>TRBV29-1|TRBJ2-5|-|-
-
CSVGYGSETKYF